This T cell receptor beta chain comes out of a study of OX40 agonist ivuxolimab in advanced cancers. Overall study context: The patients' treatment was ivuxolimab, an agonistic anti-OX40 (CD134) antibody. The dose-escalation group included hepatocellular carcinoma, melanoma, renal cell carcinoma and head and neck cancer.

Broader study findings: Partial responders at 0.1-3.0 mg/kg showed near-lowest clonal expansion. Both blood CD4+ and CD8+ T cells showed clonal growth by week 6 at 0.1 to 3.0 mg/kg.

Using immunoSEQ multiplex PCR, the repertoire was profiled, and TCRdb retains in-frame clones only, with some absent. The sample comprises about 80,000 clones, approximately 94% of which are singletons, and roughly 4.9% rests with the top ten. As for this clone: Its target is unknown.

Germline V gives CDR1 SGDLS, CDR2 YYNGEE. The CDR3 loop spans 12 amino acids. The V end lost 4 bases, the J end lost 5 bases, and 9 bases lay between the germline ends. This clonotype was obtained from an adult with an advanced solid tumor such as melanoma, head and neck, liver or kidney cancer. Specimen: CD4+ or CD8+ T cells sorted from blood, collected in a trial of the OX40 agonist ivuxolimab. The V call is TRBV9, the J call TRBJ2-5; D ambiguous. CDR3 residues: CASSPHEETQYF. The DNA of the CDR3 is TGTGCCAGCAGCCCCCACGAGGAGACCCAGTACTTC.